Shown below are 32 T cell receptor beta chains from a single sample sequenced in a study of blood T cell repertoires in COVID-19. Clones were read by immunoSEQ multiplex PCR, and TCRdb kept only the in-frame ones, dropping some. The repertoire includes about 280,000 clones, 88% of them detected once, and 10% to 12% sits in the top ten. The sequencing sample was made of peripheral blood. Receptor source: a woman younger than 45 with COVID-19, enrolled during active disease.

The count of this clone is one. V usage is TRBV4-3 and J usage is TRBJ2-3; 7 nucleotides line up with TRBD2. V shed 1 base, J shed 2 bases, and the junction held 9 bases outside the gene matches. This CDR3 has 17 amino acids. Germline V gene lookup returns CDR1 LGHNA and CDR2 YSLEER. The CDR3 sequence: CASSQGGSSGFTDTQYF. The DNA for the CDR3 is TGCGCCAGCAGCCAAGGGGGTTCTAGCGGATTCACAGATACGCAGTATTTT.

The V call is TRBV2, the J call TRBJ1-5; D may be TRBD1 (5 bases). The V end lost 2 bases, the J end lost 6 bases, and 8 bases lay between the germline ends. The CDR3 loop spans 13 amino acids. The germline V gene encodes CDR1 SNHLY and CDR2 FYNNEI. The CDR3 protein is CASSEIRVQPQHF. DNA of the CDR3: TGTGCCAGCAGTGAAATCAGGGTTCAGCCCCAGCATTTT. The full variable domain, rest sourced from reference TRBV2 and TRBJ1-5, is EPEVTQTPSHQVTQMGQEVILRCVPISNHLYFYWYRQILGQKVEFLVSFYNNEISEKSEIFDDQFSVERPDGSNFTLKIRSTKLEDSAMYFCASSEIRVQPQHFGDGTRLSIL.

The chain recombines TRBV28 with TRBJ1-1, with a possible D match to TRBD1 (6 bases). The CDR3 sequence is 11 residues long. Per germline, CDR1 MDHEN and CDR2 SYDVKM. V was pared by 3 bases and J by 8 bases, with 7 bases between. CDR3 bases: TGTGCCAGCAGTTTCGACAGGGAAGCTTTCTTT. It translates to CASSFDREAFF.

The gene calls are TRBV6-2 or TRBV6-3 and TRBJ1-3; TRBD1 might be the D (5 bases). The CDR3 is 14 residues long. CDR1 and CDR2 (germline): MNHEY, SVGEGT. V was shortened by 6 bases and J by 4 bases, with 13 bases between the two germline ends. The DNA of the CDR3 is TGTGCCAGCAGCGCGGGACTCTCCGGAAACACCATATATTTT. It translates to CASSAGLSGNTIYF.

The rearrangement uses TRBV9 and TRBJ2-1, with 7 positions matching TRBD2. This CDR3 spans 15 amino acids. Trimming removed 0 bases from V and 6 bases from J; junction bases left unmatched: 6. CDR1 is SGDLS, CDR2 YYNGEE, per germline. CDR3 DNA sequence: TGTGCCAGCAGCGTAGTAAGCGGGGTGGGCAATGAGCAGTTCTTC. Its protein product is CASSVVSGVGNEQFF.

CDR3 sequence: CASSLLQGGGTGELFF. CDR3 coding DNA: TGTGCCAGCAGCTTATTGCAGGGAGGTGGCACCGGGGAGCTGTTTTTT. The chain couples TRBV7-3 to TRBJ2-2, with D perhaps matching TRBD2 (6 bases). CDR3 length equals 16 residues. Germline lookup yields CDR1 SGHTA and CDR2 FQGTGA. Trimming pared 2 bases from V and 4 bases from J, leaving 14 bases between.

The CDR3 protein is CAISVQGKDGYTF. The CDR3 nucleotides read TGTGCCATCAGTGTCCAGGGGAAGGATGGCTACACCTTC. V gene TRBV10-3 combines with J gene TRBJ1-2, with D tentatively TRBD1 (6 bases). V lost 4 bases and J 6 bases, leaving 12 bases between the germline ends. The CDR3 spans 13 residues. Germline V CDR1 and CDR2: ENHRY, SYGVKD.

The chain links TRBV5-8 to TRBJ2-1; 12 bases agree with TRBD2. This CDR3 is 15 amino acids long. The germline gives CDR1 SGHTS, CDR2 YDEGEE. After removal of 2 bases from V and 5 bases from J, the junction contained 2 bases not matched to a gene. The CDR3 nucleotides read TGTGCCAGCAGCTTCCTAGCGGGAGGGAACAATGAGCAGTTCTTC. Its translation is CASSFLAGGNNEQFF.

The J gene is TRBJ2-1, the V gene TRBV19; a weak D match, TRBD2 (6 bases). This CDR3 comprises 15 residues. V dropped 1 base and J dropped 4 bases, with 11 bases sitting between them. The germline CDR1 and CDR2 sequences are LNHDA and SQIVND (reference sequence). The CDR3 spells CASSIGAGRYNEQFF. The CDR3 coding sequence is TGTGCCAGTAGTATAGGGGCGGGGAGGTACAATGAGCAGTTCTTC.

V gene TRBV6-4 combines with J gene TRBJ1-4; 9 bases map to TRBD1. With 10 bases clipped from V and 0 bases from J, the junction kept 15 bases outside the gene matches. The CDR3 length is 18 residues. CDR1 and CDR2 (germline): MRHNA, SNTAGT. In DNA, the CDR3 is TGTGCCAAAAAGAAGGGGACAGGGAAGACTGCAACTAATGAAAAACTGTTTTTT. Protein product: CAKKKGTGKTATNEKLFF.

V usage is TRBV3-1 (or the pseudogene TRBV3-2) and J usage is TRBJ2-7, with TRBD2 matching 9 bases. The CDR3 is made up of 14 amino acids. The germline CDR1 and CDR2 sequences are LGHDT and YNNKEL (reference sequence). With 4 bases clipped from V and 6 bases from J, the junction kept 7 bases outside the gene matches. CDR3 sequence reads: CASSPISGSSEQYF. CDR3 sequence (DNA): TGTGCCAGCAGCCCGATTAGCGGGAGCAGCGAGCAGTACTTC.

This clone was recorded only once. The chain recombines TRBV30 with TRBJ2-3; TRBD2 might be the D (5 bases). Between the trimmed V and J ends, which lost 1 base and 10 bases, there was a span of 18 bases. The CDR3 has 14 residues. Germline CDR1 reads GTSNPN; CDR2 reads SVGIG (reference sequence). The CDR3 loop reads CAWSEGALGGSQYF. The CDR3 region has the DNA TGTGCCTGGAGTGAGGGCGCCCTCGGAGGTTCGCAGTATTTT. Using reference TRBV30 and TRBJ2-3 for the parts outside the CDR3, the full variable domain is SQTIHQWPATLVQPVGSPLSLECTVEGTSNPNLYWYRQAAGRGLQLLFYSVGIGQISSEVPQNLSASRPQDRQFILSSKKLLLSDSGFYLCAWSEGALGGSQYFGPGTRLTVL.

The chain uses TRBV2 and TRBJ2-1; the match to TRBD2 covers 9 bases. Losses at the gene ends were 2 bases for V and 1 base for J; bases not matched to a gene: 9. Germline V lookup: CDR1 SNHLY, CDR2 FYNNEI. This CDR3 contains 18 residues. In DNA, the CDR3 is TGTGCCAGCAGTGAATTCAAGACTAGCGGAATTTCCTACAATGAGCAGTTCTTC. It is translated as CASSEFKTSGISYNEQFF.

This clone appeared once. CDR3 in amino acids: CASRSPGPQETQYF. The DNA for the CDR3 is TGTGCCAGCAGGTCCCCAGGGCCCCAAGAGACCCAGTACTTC. The V call is TRBV28, the J call TRBJ2-5, with TRBD1 as a possible D gene (5 bases). This CDR3 is 14 amino acids long. Trimming left V 6 bases short and J 1 base short, with 12 bases between. The germline V gene has CDR1 MDHEN and CDR2 SYDVKM.

CDR3 protein: CASSLEPPRPTDTQYF. The CDR3 nucleotides are TGCGCCAGCAGCTTGGAACCTCCTAGGCCCACAGATACGCAGTATTTT. The J gene is TRBJ2-3, the V gene TRBV5-1; no reliable D call. The CDR3 contains 16 residues. Germline CDR1 reads SGHRS; CDR2 reads YFSETQ. Between the trimmed V and J ends, which lost 0 bases and 2 bases, there was a span of 13 bases.

The CDR3, as DNA: TGTGCCAGCAGCCCTTACAGGGGAAACCTCTATGGCTACACCTTC. It encodes CASSPYRGNLYGYTF. V and J are TRBV7-2 and TRBJ1-2, with TRBD1 identical over 7 bases. This CDR3 contains 15 residues. In germline, CDR1 is SGHTA, CDR2 FQGNSA. V lost 5 bases to trimming and J lost 4 bases; unmatched junction nucleotides: 10.

This clone was detected only a few times. V and J are TRBV6-5 and TRBJ1-2, with D possibly being TRBD1 (5 bases). This CDR3 region has 14 residues. V lost 5 bases and J 2 bases, leaving 12 bases between the germline ends. Germline-derived CDR1 and CDR2 are MNHEY and SVGAGI. The CDR3 DNA reads as TGTGCCAGCAGTCGTTTGGGGGGGAACTATGGCTACACCTTC. Protein: CASSRLGGNYGYTF.

V gene TRBV7-3 combines with J gene TRBJ2-1, with 10 nucleotides matching TRBD2. CDR3 size: 17 residues. Trimming cost V 4 bases and J 9 bases; bases outside gene matches: 15. Germline CDR1 reads SGHTA; CDR2 reads FQGTGA. CDR3 sequence (DNA): TGTGCCAGCAGCTCAAGGGCTAGCGGGAGTGTTCCTGGTGAGCAGTTCTTC. Residues: CASSSRASGSVPGEQFF.

This clone came up a few times. The rearrangement joins TRBV27 to TRBJ1-5; D not certain. In germline, CDR1 is MNHEY, CDR2 SMNVEV (reference sequence). The CDR3 contains 13 residues. Trimming removed 6 bases at V and 3 bases at J, with 9 bases between. CDR3 coding DNA: TGTGCCAGCAGATACTACGTCAATCAGCCCCAGCATTTT. Translated: CASRYYVNQPQHF.

The J gene is TRBJ2-1, the V gene TRBV7-3, with a weak D call TRBD2 (5 bases). The CDR3 length is 15 residues. Germline CDR1 and CDR2: SGHTA and FQGTGA. V gave up 5 bases and J gave up 3 bases, with 14 bases separating them. CDR3 DNA: TGTGCCAGCAGCCATGACGGACTCGTCTACAATGAGCAGTTCTTC. Its protein product is CASSHDGLVYNEQFF. The variable domain in full, completed from reference TRBV7-3 and TRBJ2-1, reads GAGVSQTPSNKVTEKGKYVELRCDPISGHTALYWYRQSLGQGPEFLIYFQGTGAADDSGLPNDRFFAVRPEGSVSTLKIQRTERGDSAVYLCASSHDGLVYNEQFFGPGTRLTVL.

The J gene is TRBJ2-7, the V gene TRBV28; 7 nucleotides align to TRBD1. This CDR3 spans 15 amino acids. CDR1 is MDHEN and CDR2 is SYDVKM in the germline V gene. Trimming took 4 bases from V and 4 from J; bases not matched to a gene: 10. This chain's CDR3 is CASSWGTTGSYEQYF. The DNA of the CDR3 is TGTGCCAGCAGTTGGGGTACGACAGGGAGTTACGAGCAGTACTTC.

The chain employs TRBV3-1 (or the pseudogene TRBV3-2) and TRBJ1-1; 9 nucleotides agree with TRBD1. CDR1 LGHDT and CDR2 YNNKEL come from the germline V gene (reference sequence). This CDR3 has 13 residues. With 1 base clipped from V and 12 bases from J, the junction kept 6 bases outside the gene matches. The CDR3 DNA is TGTGCCAGCAGCCAAGGCTCCGGGACAGGGACTTTCTTT. It codes for CASSQGSGTGTFF.

The chain combines TRBV19 with TRBJ1-1; 9 bases map to TRBD1. Germline V gene sequence: CDR1 LNHDA, CDR2 SQIVND (reference sequence). This CDR3 has 14 residues. The V gene end was trimmed by 7 bases and the J gene end by 7 bases; junction bases not matched to a gene: 10. The CDR3 nucleotides read TGTGCCAGTACTGCCGGGGACAGGGACCGTGAAGCTTTCTTT. This encodes CASTAGDRDREAFF.

The J gene is TRBJ1-4, the V gene TRBV28; 8 bases map to TRBD1. With V trimmed by 8 bases and J by 0 bases, 5 bases remained unmatched. The germline V gene encodes CDR1 MDHEN and CDR2 SYDVKM. This CDR3 has 15 amino acids. CDR3 amino acids: CASRTGIATNEKLFF. The CDR3 DNA sequence: TGTGCCAGCCGGACAGGGATCGCAACTAATGAAAAACTGTTTTTT.

The V call is TRBV11-2, the J call TRBJ2-5, with TRBD2 as a possible D gene (6 bases). Germline CDR1 reads SGHAT; CDR2 reads FQNNGV. The CDR3 has 14 amino acids. V gave up 5 bases and J gave up 1 base, with 11 bases separating them. In DNA, the CDR3 is TGTGCCAGCAGCCCAGGGAGGCGCCAAGAGACCCAGTACTTC. Its translation is CASSPGRRQETQYF.

This clone was seen a single time. The rearrangement joins TRBV5-8 to TRBJ2-7; D uncertain. CDR3 length: 14 amino acids. The ends were cut back, 1 base at V and 2 bases at J, with 10 bases in the middle. Germline-derived CDR1 and CDR2 are SGHTS and YDEGEE. The CDR3 coding sequence is TGTGCCAGCAGCTTGTTGGCCAGTACCTACGAGCAGTACTTC. Translating gives CASSLLASTYEQYF.

The chain recombines TRBV27 with TRBJ2-5; the match to TRBD2 covers 8 bases. CDR3 length: 17 residues. V was clipped by 0 bases and J by 4 bases; unmatched bases: 10. Germline lookup yields CDR1 MNHEY and CDR2 SMNVEV (reference sequence). This CDR3 is CASSLSSPPGGPETQYF. Written as DNA, the CDR3 is TGTGCCAGCAGTTTATCGTCCCCCCCGGGAGGGCCAGAGACCCAGTACTTC.

This clone was counted once. The rearrangement links TRBV2 to TRBJ2-5, with a tentative D call TRBD1 (6 bases). CDR3 length equals 13 residues. Trimming took 4 bases from V and 2 from J, leaving 8 bases between them. In germline, CDR1 is SNHLY, CDR2 FYNNEI. This CDR3 reads CASSGTGQETQYF. The CDR3 nucleotides read TGTGCCAGCAGTGGTACAGGGCAAGAGACCCAGTACTTC.

This sequence joins TRBV4-2 and TRBJ2-7, with no clear D. This CDR3 region has 15 residues. Germline V gives CDR1 LGHNA, CDR2 YNFKEQ. V lost 2 bases to trimming and J lost 1 base, with 12 bases between them. DNA of the CDR3: TGTGCCAGCAGCCAACCAGACGGAGAATCCTACGAGCAGTACTTC. This sequence encodes CASSQPDGESYEQYF.

This chain uses TRBV7-3 with TRBJ1-1; 9 bases fit TRBD1. The CDR3 is 14 residues long. Trimming removed 2 bases from V and 5 bases from J; junction bases left unmatched: 3. The germline CDR1 and CDR2 sequences are SGHTA and FQGTGA. The CDR3 sequence is CASSLLDRGTEAFF. In nucleotides, the CDR3 is TGTGCCAGCAGCTTACTGGACAGGGGAACTGAAGCTTTCTTT.

The rearrangement joins TRBV27 to TRBJ2-7; possibly TRBD2 for D (5 bases). Trimming removed 4 bases at V and 0 bases at J, with 13 bases between. CDR3 size: 15 residues. Germline assignment: CDR1 MNHEY and CDR2 SMNVEV (reference sequence). CDR3: CASSSVEAGSYEQYF. CDR3 DNA sequence: TGTGCCAGCAGTTCCGTGGAGGCGGGCTCCTACGAGCAGTACTTC.

The V call is TRBV18, the J call TRBJ2-6; a weak D match, TRBD2 (5 bases). Germline CDR1 reads KGHSH; CDR2 reads LQKENI. The CDR3 has 17 residues. V was cut by 5 bases and J by 0 bases, with 14 bases left in between. The CDR3 here is CASSTPAGVSGANVLTF. The CDR3 DNA sequence: TGTGCCAGCTCAACCCCGGCGGGCGTCTCTGGGGCCAACGTCCTGACTTTC.